The source of this T cell receptor beta chain is a study of cytomegalovirus exposure and HLA in healthy donors. CDR3 length equals 15 residues. Germline loops: CDR1 SGHAT, CDR2 FQNNGV. The V and J ends lost 3 bases and 5 bases respectively, with 15 bases between them. PCR amplification relied on 60 Vbeta primers (plus 13 Jbeta primers). Profiled with immunoSEQ multiplex PCR; TCRdb holds only in-frame clones, not every one. The data show more than 140,000 clones, with roughly 82% seen just once and about 5.2% held by the top ten. The sample was PBMCs. J is TRBJ2-3 and V is TRBV11-2, with D possibly TRBD1 on 5 matching bases. The clonotype comes from a man aged 30 to 39 in good health and CMV-seropositive. The CDR3 sequence: CASSFRQGQRDTQYF. The CDR3 bases are TGTGCCAGCAGCTTTAGGCAGGGCCAGAGAGATACGCAGTATTTT. Combining the CDR3 with reference TRBV11-2 and TRBJ2-3 gives the whole variable domain EAGVAQSPRYKIIEKRQSVAFWCNPISGHATLYWYQQILGQGPKLLIQFQNNGVVDDSQLPKDRFSAERLKGVDSTLKIQPAKLEDSAVYLCASSFRQGQRDTQYFGPGTRLTVL.